These T cell receptor beta chains were read from a single sample in a study of vaccination and CD4 T cells after COVID-19. MiXCR, run by TCRdb on the PCR reads, gives a single entry per CDR3 protein. Of more than 13,000 distinct CDR3 sequences in the sample, over 60% were seen once. What these receptors recognize is not known. Material for sequencing was CD4+ T cells from blood, cultured in vitro. The receptors come from a human donor who had recovered from COVID-19. Both conserved end residues are part of each CDR3. The order of the fields is CDR3 protein, CDR3 DNA, clone size, J gene, D gene, V gene. The D gene is left open where the match is weak. Only part of the rows carry a size: once, few, many, or a class if the clone is expanded.

cdr3_aa: CSVELRNTEAFF
cdr3_nt: TGCAGCGTTGAATTAAGGAACACTGAAGCTTTCTTT
clone_size: .
j_call: TRBJ1-1
d_call: .
v_call: TRBV29-1

cdr3_aa: CASSVQRDRNQPQHF
cdr3_nt: TGTGCCAGCAGCGTACAAAGGGACAGGAATCAGCCCCAGCATTTT
clone_size: .
j_call: TRBJ1-5
d_call: TRBD1
v_call: TRBV7-2

cdr3_aa: CASSLTEGGQPQHF
cdr3_nt: TGTGCCAGCAGTTTAACGGAGGGGGGTCAGCCCCAGCATTTT
clone_size: .
j_call: TRBJ1-5
d_call: .
v_call: TRBV28

cdr3_aa: CASRSGSPLHF
cdr3_nt: TGTGCCAGCAGGTCGGGATCACCCCTCCACTTT
clone_size: .
j_call: TRBJ1-6
d_call: .
v_call: TRBV6-1

cdr3_aa: CASSHPPGHPTGELFF
cdr3_nt: TGTGCCAGCAGTCATCCACCGGGACACCCCACCGGGGAGCTGTTTTTT
clone_size: once
j_call: TRBJ2-2
d_call: .
v_call: TRBV7-2

cdr3_aa: CASTGTGTVKNIQYF
cdr3_nt: TGTGCCAGCACCGGGACAGGGACGGTCAAAAACATTCAGTACTTC
clone_size: .
j_call: TRBJ2-4
d_call: TRBD1
v_call: TRBV6-2/TRBV6-3

cdr3_aa: CASVGQGTQPQHF
cdr3_nt: TGTGCCAGCGTGGGACAGGGGACTCAGCCCCAGCATTTT
clone_size: few
j_call: TRBJ1-5
d_call: TRBD1
v_call: TRBV6-1

cdr3_aa: CASSSSTVSGNTIYF
cdr3_nt: TGTGCCAGCAGCTCCTCGACAGTCTCTGGAAACACCATATATTTT
clone_size: .
j_call: TRBJ1-3
d_call: .
v_call: TRBV7-2

cdr3_aa: CSVDRLGKLFF
cdr3_nt: TGCAGTGTTGACAGGTTGGGAAAACTGTTTTTT
clone_size: .
j_call: TRBJ1-4
d_call: .
v_call: TRBV20-1

cdr3_aa: CASSLHPGQGIEEQYF
cdr3_nt: TGTGCCAGCAGCTTGCACCCGGGACAGGGAATAGAGGAGCAGTACTTC
clone_size: once
j_call: TRBJ2-7
d_call: TRBD1
v_call: TRBV7-2

cdr3_aa: CASSLGVGYGYTF
cdr3_nt: TGTGCCAGCAGTTTGGGCGTTGGGTATGGCTACACCTTC
clone_size: few
j_call: TRBJ1-2
d_call: .
v_call: TRBV12-3/TRBV12-4

cdr3_aa: CASSELTTYYGYTF
cdr3_nt: TGTGCCAGCAGTGAATTGACTACCTACTATGGCTACACCTTC
clone_size: .
j_call: TRBJ1-2
d_call: .
v_call: TRBV2

cdr3_aa: CSALDRGYTF
cdr3_nt: TGCAGTGCCCTAGATCGAGGCTACACCTTC
clone_size: few
j_call: TRBJ1-2
d_call: .
v_call: TRBV20-1

cdr3_aa: CASSLQGAGYEQYF
cdr3_nt: TGTGCCAGCAGCTTACAGGGGGCTGGTTACGAGCAGTACTTC
clone_size: .
j_call: TRBJ2-7
d_call: TRBD1
v_call: TRBV7-6

cdr3_aa: CASSWAKDTYGYTF
cdr3_nt: TGTGCCAGCAGCTGGGCGAAGGACACGTATGGCTACACCTTC
clone_size: .
j_call: TRBJ1-2
d_call: .
v_call: TRBV5-4

cdr3_aa: CASRDTDKNTEAFF
cdr3_nt: TGTGCCAGCAGGGACACAGATAAAAACACTGAAGCTTTCTTT
clone_size: .
j_call: TRBJ1-1
d_call: .
v_call: TRBV6-4

cdr3_aa: CASSPRRVSGEGQFF
cdr3_nt: TGTGCCAGCTCACCAAGGCGGGTCAGCGGGGAAGGACAGTTCTTC
clone_size: .
j_call: TRBJ2-1
d_call: TRBD2
v_call: TRBV18

cdr3_aa: CASSQDYRGTEAFF
cdr3_nt: TGTGCCAGCAGTCAAGACTACAGGGGTACTGAAGCTTTCTTT
clone_size: .
j_call: TRBJ1-1
d_call: TRBD1
v_call: TRBV6-1

cdr3_aa: CASSPAGYEQYF
cdr3_nt: TGTGCCAGCAGTCCGGCGGGCTACGAGCAGTACTTC
clone_size: .
j_call: TRBJ2-7
d_call: .
v_call: TRBV6-1

cdr3_aa: CASSLGILMYQETQYF
cdr3_nt: TGTGCCAGCAGCTTAGGGATCTTGATGTACCAAGAGACCCAGTACTTC
clone_size: .
j_call: TRBJ2-5
d_call: .
v_call: TRBV11-2

cdr3_aa: CASSDRGDVIETQYF
cdr3_nt: TGTGCCAGCAGCGACAGGGGGGACGTAATAGAGACCCAGTACTTC
clone_size: .
j_call: TRBJ2-5
d_call: TRBD1
v_call: TRBV7-2

cdr3_aa: CASSPQGHSNQPQHF
cdr3_nt: TGTGCCAGCAGTCCTCAGGGGCATAGCAATCAGCCCCAGCATTTT
clone_size: .
j_call: TRBJ1-5
d_call: .
v_call: TRBV28

cdr3_aa: CATSRRGHSATNEKLFF
cdr3_nt: TGTGCCACCAGCAGGCGGGGACACTCGGCAACTAATGAAAAACTGTTTTTT
clone_size: once
j_call: TRBJ1-4
d_call: .
v_call: TRBV15

cdr3_aa: CASTRDLAQETQYF
cdr3_nt: TGTGCCAGCACCAGGGACCTGGCCCAAGAGACCCAGTACTTC
clone_size: .
j_call: TRBJ2-5
d_call: .
v_call: TRBV6-2/TRBV6-3

cdr3_aa: CASSSRTGYTF
cdr3_nt: TGTGCCAGCAGTTCTAGGACAGGCTACACCTTC
clone_size: .
j_call: TRBJ1-2
d_call: .
v_call: TRBV27

cdr3_aa: CATSDLTGGRTTDTQYF
cdr3_nt: TGTGCCACCAGTGATCTGACAGGGGGTAGGACGACAGATACGCAGTATTTT
clone_size: .
j_call: TRBJ2-3
d_call: TRBD1
v_call: TRBV24-1

cdr3_aa: CSAHLGGSQPQHF
cdr3_nt: TGCAGTGCACACCTCGGGGGTAGTCAGCCCCAGCATTTT
clone_size: .
j_call: TRBJ1-5
d_call: .
v_call: TRBV20-1

cdr3_aa: CASSTGRFQETQYF
cdr3_nt: TGTGCCAGCAGCACCGGACGATTCCAAGAGACCCAGTACTTC
clone_size: .
j_call: TRBJ2-5
d_call: .
v_call: TRBV2

cdr3_aa: CASSGSPQPQHF
cdr3_nt: TGTGCCAGCTCAGGGTCTCCTCAGCCCCAGCATTTT
clone_size: once
j_call: TRBJ1-5
d_call: .
v_call: TRBV6-4